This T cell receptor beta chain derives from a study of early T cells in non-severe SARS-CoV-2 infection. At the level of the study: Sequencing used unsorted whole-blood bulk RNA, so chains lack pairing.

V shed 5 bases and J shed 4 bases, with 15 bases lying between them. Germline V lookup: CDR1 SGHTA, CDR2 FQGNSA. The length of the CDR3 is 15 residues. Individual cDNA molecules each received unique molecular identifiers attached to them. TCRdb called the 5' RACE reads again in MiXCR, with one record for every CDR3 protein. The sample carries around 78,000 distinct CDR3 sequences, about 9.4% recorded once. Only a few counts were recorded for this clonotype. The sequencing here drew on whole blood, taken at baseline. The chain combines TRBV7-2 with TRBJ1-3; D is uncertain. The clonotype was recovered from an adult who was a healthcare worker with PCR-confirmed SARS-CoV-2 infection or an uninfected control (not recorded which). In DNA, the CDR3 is TGTGCCAGCAGCCCACCGCGGGCAGCAGGAAACACCATATATTTT. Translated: CASSPPRAAGNTIYF.